This T cell receptor (beta chain) was retrieved from a study of T-cell reconstitution after alpha-beta-depleted transplantation in children. Broader study findings: For some patients, TCRbeta diversity was high at day 60 because of recipient T cells and thymic progenitors that survived.

Germline CDR1 and CDR2: MNHNS and SASEGT. Between the trimmed V and J ends, which lost 10 bases and 6 bases, there was a span of 15 bases. The CDR3 covers 12 residues. Unique molecular identifiers were used in preparing the TCRbeta library. MiXCR, applied by TCRdb to the PCR reads, yields one record per CDR3 protein. The data hold around 450,000 distinct CDR3 sequences, with over 9.5% observed a single time. This clonotype was detected ten times or more. Antigen: not known. Sequenced here: PBMCs, sampled before TCRalphabeta/CD19-depleted stem cell transplant. V is TRBV6-1 and J is TRBJ1-1; possibly TRBD1 for D (6 bases). The TCR comes from a child aged 2 to 10 with inherited bone marrow failure, due to receive a stem cell transplant. The chain's CDR3 is CATEQGLSEAFF. The CDR3 DNA is TGTGCCACCGAACAGGGTTTATCTGAAGCTTTCTTT.